These 5 T cell receptor beta chains were sequenced from one sample in a study of identical twins. TCRdb reanalysed the 5' RACE reads using MiXCR and keeps one entry per CDR3 protein. This table has 200,000 to 250,000 distinct CDR3 sequences, 10% to 15% appearing once. The data also belong to a second study, concerning yellow fever vaccine responses in identical twins.

Sequenced input: memory (CD45RO+) T cells sorted from blood. Every receptor here comes from a woman under 30 in good health.

The V gene is TRBV24-1, the J gene TRBJ2-1; D possibly matches TRBD1 or TRBD2 (5 bases each). The CDR3 spans 16 residues. In germline, CDR1 is KGHDR, CDR2 SFDVKD. The germline V and J ends were trimmed by 0 bases and 0 bases, with 8 bases remaining between them. The CDR3, as DNA: TGTGCCACCAGTGATTTGACGGGACCCTCCTACAATGAGCAGTTCTTC. Translated, it gives CATSDLTGPSYNEQFF.

This clonotype was recorded many times. The V gene is TRBV7-9, the J gene TRBJ2-1; D call uncertain. V lost 3 bases and J lost 12, with 15 bases in between. The CDR3 is 13 amino acids. Germline V gives CDR1 SEHNR, CDR2 FQNEAQ (reference sequence). The CDR3 coding sequence is TGTGCCAGCAGCTTCAGTGGCCCGGACGCGCAGTTCTTC. Translation: CASSFSGPDAQFF.

The CDR3 reads CASSEGTGGYSGANVLTF. The DNA for the CDR3 is TGTGCCAGCAGCGAGGGGACAGGGGGCTACTCTGGGGCCAACGTCCTGACTTTC. V is TRBV9 and J is TRBJ2-6; TRBD1 aligns across 12 bases. V shed 3 bases and J 0 bases; nucleotides not matched to a gene: 4. Germline loops: CDR1 SGDLS, CDR2 YYNGEE. There are 18 residues in the CDR3.

This clonotype was detected a few times. V gene TRBV7-2 combines with J gene TRBJ2-1; tentatively, D is TRBD2 (5 bases). Germline values: CDR1 SGHTA, CDR2 FQGNSA. The germline V and J ends were trimmed by 5 bases and 3 bases, with 8 bases remaining between them. CDR3 length equals 13 residues. The chain's CDR3 is CASSTRGYNEQFF. CDR3 coding DNA: TGTGCCAGCAGCACTCGGGGCTACAATGAGCAGTTCTTC.

The chain uses TRBV15 and TRBJ2-1; a weak D match, TRBD2 (6 bases). CDR1 is LNHNV and CDR2 is YYDKDF in the germline V gene (reference sequence). With 0 bases removed from V and 2 bases from J, the gap between germline ends came to 14 bases. This CDR3 has 17 amino acids. CDR3 region: CATSRDPTPGAYNEQFF. Here the CDR3 DNA reads TGTGCCACCAGCAGAGATCCGACGCCGGGGGCCTACAATGAGCAGTTCTTC.